One and the same sample provided the 28 T cell receptor beta chains below, sequenced in a study of blood T cells in healthy people across ages. Sample-barcoded 5' priming and a J-beta primer mix drove a second PCR of roughly 7 to 11 cycles. MiXCR, applied by TCRdb to the 5' RACE reads, yields one record per CDR3 protein. The profile covers around 780,000 distinct CDR3 sequences, with around 25% appearing a single time and around 2.9% taken by the ten largest. These data are also associated with another study on T cells of mothers and their children.

The sequenced sample was blood. These receptors originate from a boy aged 5-17 years in good health.

The V gene is TRBV20-1, the J gene TRBJ2-7; 7 bases map to TRBD1. The CDR3 extends over 11 amino acids. Looked up from germline, CDR1 is DFQATT and CDR2 is SNEGSKA (reference sequence). V lost 6 bases to trimming and J lost 4 bases; unmatched junction nucleotides: 3. The CDR3 sequence is CSAEGAYEQYF. In nucleotides, the CDR3 is TGCAGTGCAGAGGGGGCTTACGAGCAGTACTTC.

V gene TRBV3-1 combines with J gene TRBJ2-1, with D uncertain. The germline gives CDR1 LGHDT, CDR2 YNNKEL (reference sequence). The CDR3 has 15 amino acids. The V end was cut by 4 bases, the J end by 5 bases, with 15 bases between. The CDR3 loop reads CASSRNGRPNNEQFF. The CDR3 DNA reads as TGTGCCAGCAGCCGTAACGGCAGGCCAAACAATGAGCAGTTCTTC.

The rearrangement links TRBV5-1 to TRBJ1-6; no reliable D call. The germline gives CDR1 SGHRS, CDR2 YFSETQ. CDR3 size: 15 residues. Trimming took off 0 bases at V and 7 bases at J, with 11 bases between the two ends. The CDR3 DNA reads TGCGCCAGCAGCTTGGGGCCGGAAAGGAATTCACCCCTCCACTTT. Encoded protein: CASSLGPERNSPLHF. The full variable domain, rest sourced from reference TRBV5-1 and TRBJ1-6, is KAGVTQTPRYLIKTRGQQVTLSCSPISGHRSVSWYQQTPGQGLQFLFEYFSETQRNKGNFPGRFSGRQFSNSRSEMNVSTLELGDSALYLCASSLGPERNSPLHFGNGTRLTVT.

This chain joins TRBV27 and TRBJ2-7, with TRBD1 matching 8 bases. Germline values: CDR1 MNHEY, CDR2 SMNVEV (reference sequence). This CDR3 contains 15 residues. V lost 2 bases, J lost 4 bases, and 7 bases stayed unmatched. The CDR3 nucleotides read TGTGCCAGCAGTTTAACGGACAGGGCATCTTACGAGCAGTACTTC. It codes for CASSLTDRASYEQYF.

This clonotype has a handful of counts. One junction end disagrees with the germline gene, perhaps due to a read error. The J gene is TRBJ2-7, the V gene TRBV23-1; D is unclear. TRBV23-1 is labeled an ORF, and its function is uncertain. This CDR3 has 14 residues. CDR3 sequence reads: CASSPRSPSCEQYF. CDR3 nucleotide sequence: TGCGCCAGCAGTCCCAGGTCCCCCTCCTGCGAGCAGTACTTC.

This clonotype has only a few counts. The rearrangement links TRBV7-3 to TRBJ1-4; D remains ambiguous. CDR3 length: 14 amino acids. Germline CDR1 and CDR2: SGHTA and FQGTGA. V was clipped by 1 base and J by 0 bases, with 3 bases between them. The CDR3 region has the DNA TGTGCCAGCAGCTTAAACTCAACTAATGAAAAACTGTTTTTT. Residues: CASSLNSTNEKLFF.

The rearrangement links TRBV21-1 to TRBJ2-7. TRBV21-1 is marked as a pseudogene. This CDR3 is built from 16 residues. The CDR3 loop is CASSSPSAGDSYEQYF. The DNA of the CDR3 is TGTGCCAGCAGCTCCCCGTCGGCAGGCGACTCCTACGAGCAGTACTTC.

This clonotype occurred a few times. This chain joins TRBV29-1 and TRBJ2-7; perhaps TRBD1 as D (5 bases). Germline CDR1 reads SQVTM; CDR2 reads ANQGSEA. V was shortened by 6 bases and J by 2 bases, with 14 bases between the two germline ends. The CDR3 covers 13 residues. This chain's CDR3 is CSVRTRATYEQYF. CDR3 in DNA: TGCAGCGTCAGGACCAGGGCCACCTACGAGCAGTACTTC.

This clonotype was seen just once. DNA for the CDR3: TGTGCCTGGAGTCCCCAAGCGGGGGCCTACAATGAGCAGTTCTTC. Translation: CAWSPQAGAYNEQFF. This chain connects TRBV30 to TRBJ2-1, with 8 bases that match TRBD2. This CDR3 contains 15 residues. Unmatched junction bases numbered 5, after V lost 2 bases and J lost 2 bases. Germline CDR1 reads GTSNPN; CDR2 reads SVGIG (reference sequence).

A few counts support this clonotype. The V and J genes are TRBV4-1 and TRBJ2-3; no clear D gene. Trimming stripped 1 base from V and 4 bases from J, with 15 bases between. The CDR3 has 16 amino acids. Germline CDR1 reads MGHRA; CDR2 reads YSYEKL. The CDR3 DNA sequence: TGCGCCAGCAGCCAAGCGTCATCGTCTTGGGCAGATACGCAGTATTTT. Its protein is CASSQASSSWADTQYF.

The chain employs TRBV2 and TRBJ2-3; maybe TRBD2 (7 bases). Trimming removed 7 bases at V and 10 bases at J, with 18 bases between. The CDR3 has 13 residues. Germline CDR1 SNHLY, CDR2 FYNNEI. DNA of the CDR3: TGTGCCAGCACCCCCTCCGGGGGGCTCCCGCAGTATTTT. Its protein product is CASTPSGGLPQYF.

A few counts support this clonotype. The gene calls are TRBV7-8 and TRBJ2-5; D might be TRBD1 or TRBD2, each matching 5 bases. The J call may be mistaken, given a closer DNA end match to TRBJ2-7. CDR1 SGHVS and CDR2 FQNEAQ come from the germline V gene. This CDR3 comprises 12 residues. In DNA, the CDR3 is TGTGCCAGCAGAGGCAGGGAGTACGAGCAGTACTTC. Protein sequence: CASRGREYEQYF.

This clonotype was counted a few times. The genes are TRBV6-6 and TRBJ2-3; TRBD2 matches 12 bases. The CDR3 is 17 amino acids. Germline V gives CDR1 MNHNY, CDR2 SVGAGI (reference sequence). The V and J ends lost 5 bases and 3 bases, in that order; junction bases with no gene match: 9. Written as DNA, the CDR3 is TGTGCCAGCAGTCGCCATACTAGCGGGGGGTTGACAGATACGCAGTATTTT. Translating it yields CASSRHTSGGLTDTQYF.

The chain combines TRBV10-3 with TRBJ2-7; tentative D call: TRBD1 (5 bases). V lost 3 bases to trimming and J lost 4 bases, with 19 bases between them. The CDR3 consists of 16 residues. The germline CDR1 and CDR2 sequences are ENHRY and SYGVKD. The CDR3: CAISDFSGRALYEQYF. DNA of the CDR3: TGTGCCATCAGTGACTTCTCCGGCAGGGCGTTGTACGAGCAGTACTTC.

This chain connects TRBV27 to TRBJ2-7; 7 bases are shared with TRBD1. Germline CDR1 and CDR2: MNHEY and SMNVEV (reference sequence). V was clipped by 6 bases and J by 5 bases; unmatched bases: 10. The CDR3 is made up of 14 amino acids. CDR3 coding DNA: TGTGCCAGCAGCTCCAACAGGGGTATGGACGAGCAGTACTTC. As protein: CASSSNRGMDEQYF.

This chain uses TRBV5-1 with TRBJ2-5; 7 nucleotides agree with TRBD1. J gave up 5 bases and V 2 bases, and 12 bases lay outside the gene matches. The CDR3 is 16 residues long. Germline CDR1 and CDR2: SGHRS and YFSETQ. The CDR3 reads CASSFGDRDRWETQYF. CDR3 DNA: TGCGCCAGCAGCTTCGGAGACAGGGATCGCTGGGAGACCCAGTACTTC.

This clonotype was observed at least ten times. Here the CDR3 DNA reads TGTGCCAGCAGTTTAAAAGGGTATGGTGAAAAACTGTTTTTT. Its translation: CASSLKGYGEKLFF. The V call is TRBV28, the J call TRBJ1-4; D is unclear. Germline V gene sequence: CDR1 MDHEN, CDR2 SYDVKM. The CDR3 has 14 amino acids. Deletions cut 2 bases from V and 7 bases from J, with 11 bases between. Supplemented by reference TRBV28 and TRBJ1-4, the full variable domain reads DVKVTQSSRYLVKRTGEKVFLECVQDMDHENMFWYRQDPGLGLRLIYFSYDVKMKEKGDIPEGYSVSREKKERFSLILESASTNQTSMYLCASSLKGYGEKLFFGSGTQLSVL.

The chain couples TRBV11-2 to TRBJ2-4; TRBD2 agrees at 8 bases. The CDR3 consists of 13 residues. J gave up 8 bases and V 5 bases, and 5 bases lay outside the gene matches. Germline lookup yields CDR1 SGHAT and CDR2 FQNNGV. In DNA form, the CDR3 reads TGTGCCAGCAGCCCGGGGGGGCCGGACATTCAGTACTTC. Amino acids: CASSPGGPDIQYF.

This clonotype occurred a few times. This rearrangement joins TRBV4-1 to TRBJ1-1, with a tentative D call TRBD1 (6 bases). V lost 5 bases and J 1 base, leaving 11 bases between the germline ends. There are 14 residues in the CDR3. Germline CDR1 MGHRA, CDR2 YSYEKL. In nucleotides, the CDR3 is TGCGCCAGCAGCGTCAGGGGCGGGAACACTGAAGCTTTCTTT. Residues: CASSVRGGNTEAFF.

In this sample, this clonotype turned up a few times. This sequence joins TRBV7-3 and TRBJ2-5; TRBD2 matches 7 bases. The end of the DNA is better explained by TRBJ2-1, so the J call may be wrong. The CDR3 spans 13 residues. From germline, CDR1 is SGHTA and CDR2 FQGTGA. CDR3: CASSPSGGDEQFF. The CDR3 DNA is TGTGCCAGCAGCCCCTCGGGAGGAGATGAGCAGTTCTTC.

This clonotype was observed a few times. The CDR3 bases are TGTGCCAGCAGTCCTCTGGACAGTTACGAGCAGTACTTC. Amino acids: CASSPLDSYEQYF. The chain links TRBV27 to TRBJ2-5; D might be TRBD1 (6 bases). The better agreement between TRBJ2-7 and the DNA end casts doubt on the J call. The CDR3 sequence is 13 residues long. In germline, CDR1 is MNHEY, CDR2 SMNVEV (reference sequence).

This clonotype was detected a few times. The chain links TRBV7-2 to TRBJ2-5, with D perhaps TRBD2 (6 bases). The J call is uncertain, as TRBJ2-1 better fits the DNA end. In germline, CDR1 is SGHTA, CDR2 FQGNSA. The CDR3 totals 14 residues. The CDR3 loop reads CASSLAGGVFRQFF. In DNA form, the CDR3 reads TGTGCCAGCAGCTTAGCGGGGGGAGTATTCAGGCAGTTCTTC.

The table lists this clonotype with a few counts. This chain links TRBV20-1 with TRBJ2-1; 7 nucleotides match TRBD2. V was pared by 0 bases and J by 7 bases, with 6 bases of the junction left unmatched. This CDR3 region has 14 residues. Germline CDR1 is DFQATT and CDR2 is SNEGSKA (reference sequence). The CDR3 spells CSARDPRDYNEQFF. CDR3 DNA: TGCAGTGCTAGAGATCCTCGGGACTATAATGAGCAGTTCTTC.

The chain combines TRBV20-1 with TRBJ2-1; a weak D match, TRBD2 (6 bases). This CDR3 has 17 amino acids. Trimming removed 6 bases from V and 3 bases from J, with 24 bases in between. Looked up from germline, CDR1 is DFQATT and CDR2 is SNEGSKA (reference sequence). CDR3 residues: CSARPGGATLGYNEQFF. In nucleotides, the CDR3 is TGCAGTGCCCGGCCCGGCGGGGCAACCTTAGGCTACAATGAGCAGTTCTTC.

V and J are TRBV6-1 and TRBJ2-5; the match to TRBD2 covers 13 bases. The DNA end is more similar to TRBJ2-1, so the J call may be wrong. CDR3 length equals 15 residues. Germline V gene lookup returns CDR1 MNHNS and CDR2 SASEGT. Written as DNA, the CDR3 is TGTGCCAGCAGTGGGACTAGCGGGGGTCTGGGTGAGCAGTTCTTC. Encoded protein: CASSGTSGGLGEQFF.

A few counts support this clonotype. This chain uses TRBV12-3 or TRBV12-4 with TRBJ1-2, with D uncertain. V was pared by 3 bases and J by 7 bases, with 12 bases between. The CDR3 runs to 13 residues. CDR3 loop: CASSFAGVGGYTF. Here the CDR3 DNA reads TGTGCCAGCAGTTTCGCAGGAGTTGGTGGCTACACCTTC.

This chain links TRBV11-2 with TRBJ2-5, with a tentative D call TRBD2 (5 bases). The CDR3 totals 13 residues. The germline V and J ends were trimmed by 6 bases and 4 bases, with 12 bases remaining between them. Germline V gene sequence: CDR1 SGHAT, CDR2 FQNNGV. The CDR3 DNA follows: TGTGCCAGCAGGGGAGTAGGTCTAGAGACCCAGTACTTC. Translation: CASRGVGLETQYF.

The sample holds many counts of this clonotype. V gene TRBV20-1 combines with J gene TRBJ2-7; tentatively, D is TRBD1 (6 bases). Trimming left V 3 bases short and J 0 bases short, with 9 bases between. Per germline, CDR1 DFQATT and CDR2 SNEGSKA (reference sequence). CDR3 length: 13 amino acids. CDR3 DNA sequence: TGCAGTGCTAGGACAGGCAGCTCCTACGAGCAGTACTTC. It specifies CSARTGSSYEQYF.